This entry concerns a single TCR beta chain. Its binding antigen is unknown. No base quality values were provided; no much bigger clone lies one nucleotide off. The same CDR3 also results from other DNA sequences found in this sample. These data originate in a study of beta chain features in type 1 diabetes (dated by TCRdb to 2016 to 2019). Some background on the complete study: Mean age, gender distribution, total cell number and subset yield did not differ between patients and healthy donors. Across all samples, some 100,000,000 sorted cells were examined, and cell number per subset correlated strongly with RNA yield. The study compared TCRB repertoires of sorted circulating CD4+ T cell subsets between recently diagnosed type 1 diabetes patients and matched healthy donors. Regulatory and stem cell-like memory subsets were obtained from only 8 patients and about 8 healthy donors, while naive and central memory subsets were obtained from all 30 or so donors.

Each donor gave one peripheral blood draw, approximately 110 mL on average, collected into heparinised tubes. Using a panel that included CD45RO, CCR7, CD25, CD127, CD95 and CD27, naive, central memory, regulatory and stem cell-like memory CD4+ T cells were sorted on a BD FACSAria II. Every sorted population had a purity above 98%. PBMCs were separated immediately by Lymphoprep density gradient centrifugation and were stained directly, without being cultured. Samples were stained and sorted in pairs, with one healthy donor and one patient per experiment, so that batch effects were minimized. Broader findings and caveats from the paper: Patients with type 1 diabetes made fewer insertions and deleted more nucleotides at VDJ recombination sites, implying thymic rearrangement abnormalities. Because cDNA was sequenced instead of genomic DNA, activated cells with high expression could be over-represented, although the groups did not differ in activation or CD3 levels. In all four CD4+ subsets, TCRB CDR3 length was moderately but significantly shorter in type 1 diabetes patients. Because small numbers of individuals were included in the HLA sub-analyses, any influence of HLA type on TCRB rearrangement was left unresolved. Shorter templates might have been favored by PCR, but patient and control samples were amplified and corrected together, so both groups would have been affected equally by any skew. Naive, central memory and regulatory TCRB repertoires appeared to be more alike among patients than among healthy donors.

The entire amount of isolated RNA was reverse transcribed using the High Capacity cDNA Reverse Transcription Kit, so the sequenced TCRB transcripts were expressed ones. Deep immunoSEQ sequencing was performed on naive, central memory and regulatory T cell samples, with an average of roughly 3.3 million total reads per sample. Sorted cells were lysed in RLT buffer and RNA was extracted with DNase-treated RNeasy Micro or Mini kits, depending on cell number. Each cell subset was processed separately to prevent cross-contamination, with patient and healthy donor samples processed together. Using the immunoSEQ multiplex PCR, TCRB sequences were amplified from cDNA into 87-bp fragments spanning the CDR3 region. Sequencing of the amplicons was done on the Illumina HiSeq platform. The source study handled its data this way. Synthetic template baselines were used to correct PCR bias computationally, reads within Hamming distance 2 were collapsed together, and singletons that could not be merged were discarded. Reads were aligned against IMGT to assign V, D and J genes, CDR3 length and insertions or deletions at six rearrangement sites. Within each subset, clonotype counts were normalized to sorted cell number, and only after that were true diversity and Gini coefficients computed with the tcR R package. Repertoire sharing was quantified using the overlap coefficient calculated on TCRB nucleotide sequences. Sourced from immuneACCESS, this table was stored by TCRdb with only in-frame sequences that have V and J called. A share of the clones is absent; for the studies checked, an unresolved V gene accounts for under half, and the remainder has no known explanation. D and trimming were read from the DNA, whereas the V and J calls and clone size are those reported in that table. The sample table records 150,000 to 200,000 clones; 6.5% to 10% of these occur just once. The top ten clonotypes cover around 0.5% of the sample.

The clonotype comes from a woman under 30 with type 1 diabetes. Sequenced sample: central memory CD4+ T cells from blood.

The sequenced DNA: TGCGCCAGCAGCCTACAGGGGCAAGAGACCCAGTACTTC. Its product reads: CASSLQGQETQYF. The chain uses TRBV5-1 and TRBJ2-5; TRBD1 agrees with 7 junctional bases. As encoded in the germline V gene, CDR1 is SGHRS while CDR2 is YFSETQ. Its CDR3 holds 13 amino acids, cysteine through phenylalanine. The CDR3 DNA has 39 bases and is translated from base 1. The germline V and J ends show losses of 4 bases and 2 bases respectively, and no gene match explains 2 bases of the junction.